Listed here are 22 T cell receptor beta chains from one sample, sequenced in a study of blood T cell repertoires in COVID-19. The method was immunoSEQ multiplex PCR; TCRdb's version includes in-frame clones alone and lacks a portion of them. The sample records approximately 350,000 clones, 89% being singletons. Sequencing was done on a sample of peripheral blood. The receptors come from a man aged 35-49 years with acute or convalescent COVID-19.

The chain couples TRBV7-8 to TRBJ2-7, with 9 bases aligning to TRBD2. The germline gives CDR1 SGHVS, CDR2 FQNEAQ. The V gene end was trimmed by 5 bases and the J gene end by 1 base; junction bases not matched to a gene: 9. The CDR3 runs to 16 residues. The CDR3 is CASSPRTAGGSYEQYF. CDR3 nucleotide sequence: TGTGCCAGCAGCCCCCGTACAGCGGGGGGATCCTACGAGCAGTACTTC.

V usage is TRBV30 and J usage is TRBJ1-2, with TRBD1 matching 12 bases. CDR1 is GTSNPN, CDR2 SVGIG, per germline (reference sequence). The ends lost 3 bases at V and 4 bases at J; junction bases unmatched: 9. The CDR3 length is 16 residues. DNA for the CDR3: TGTGCCTGGAGCGACACAGGGACAGGGGGCTCCTATGGCTACACCTTC. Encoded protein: CAWSDTGTGGSYGYTF. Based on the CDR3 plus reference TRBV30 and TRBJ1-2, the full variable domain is SQTIHQWPATLVQPVGSPLSLECTVEGTSNPNLYWYRQAAGRGLQLLFYSVGIGQISSEVPQNLSASRPQDRQFILSSKKLLLSDSGFYLCAWSDTGTGGSYGYTFGSGTRLTVV.

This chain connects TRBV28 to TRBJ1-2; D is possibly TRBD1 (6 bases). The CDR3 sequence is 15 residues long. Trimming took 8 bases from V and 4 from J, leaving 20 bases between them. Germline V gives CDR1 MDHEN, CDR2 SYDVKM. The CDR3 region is CASCSGGQGSYGYTF. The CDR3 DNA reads TGTGCCAGCTGTTCGGGGGGGCAGGGGAGCTATGGCTACACCTTC.

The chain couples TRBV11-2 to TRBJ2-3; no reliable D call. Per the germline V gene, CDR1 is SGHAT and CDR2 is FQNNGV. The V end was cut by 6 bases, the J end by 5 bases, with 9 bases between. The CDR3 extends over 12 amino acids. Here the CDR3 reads CASSGPGDTQYF. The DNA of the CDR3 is TGTGCCAGCAGTGGGCCTGGAGATACGCAGTATTTT. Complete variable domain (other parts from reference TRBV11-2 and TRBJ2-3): EAGVAQSPRYKIIEKRQSVAFWCNPISGHATLYWYQQILGQGPKLLIQFQNNGVVDDSQLPKDRFSAERLKGVDSTLKIQPAKLEDSAVYLCASSGPGDTQYFGPGTRLTVL.

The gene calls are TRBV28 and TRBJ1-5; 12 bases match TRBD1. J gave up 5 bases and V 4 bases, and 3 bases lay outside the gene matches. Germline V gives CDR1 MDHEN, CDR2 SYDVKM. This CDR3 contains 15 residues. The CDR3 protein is CASSSGTGGDQPQHF. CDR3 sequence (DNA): TGTGCCAGCAGTTCCGGGACAGGGGGCGATCAGCCCCAGCATTTT.

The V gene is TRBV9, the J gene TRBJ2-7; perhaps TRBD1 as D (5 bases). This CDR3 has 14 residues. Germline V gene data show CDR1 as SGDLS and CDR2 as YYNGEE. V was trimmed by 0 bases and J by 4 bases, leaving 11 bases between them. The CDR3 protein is CASSVDGASYEQYF. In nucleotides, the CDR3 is TGTGCCAGCAGCGTAGATGGGGCCTCATACGAGCAGTACTTC.

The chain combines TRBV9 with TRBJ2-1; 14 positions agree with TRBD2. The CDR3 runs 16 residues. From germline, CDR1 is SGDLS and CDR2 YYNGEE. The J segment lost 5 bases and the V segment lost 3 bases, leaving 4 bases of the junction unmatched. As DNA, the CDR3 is TGTGCCAGCAGCGGAAGACTAGCGGGGGGGGACAATGAGCAGTTCTTC. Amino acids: CASSGRLAGGDNEQFF. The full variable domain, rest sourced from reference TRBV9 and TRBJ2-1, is DSGVTQTPKHLITATGQRVTLRCSPRSGDLSVYWYQQSLDQGLQFLIQYYNGEERAKGNILERFSAQQFPDLHSELNLSSLELGDSALYFCASSGRLAGGDNEQFFGPGTRLTVL.

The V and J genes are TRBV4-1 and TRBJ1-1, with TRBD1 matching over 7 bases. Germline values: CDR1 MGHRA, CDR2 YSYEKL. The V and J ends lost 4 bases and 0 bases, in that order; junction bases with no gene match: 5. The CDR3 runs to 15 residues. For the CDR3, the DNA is TGCGCCAGCAGCCCCCAGAGGGGGCTGAACACTGAAGCTTTCTTT. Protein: CASSPQRGLNTEAFF.

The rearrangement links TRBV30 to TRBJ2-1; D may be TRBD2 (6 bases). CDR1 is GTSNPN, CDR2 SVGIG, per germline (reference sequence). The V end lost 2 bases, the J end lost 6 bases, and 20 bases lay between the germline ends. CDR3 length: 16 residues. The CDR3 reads CAWSNSRERVGNEQFF. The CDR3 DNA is TGTGCCTGGAGTAACTCTCGGGAGAGAGTCGGCAATGAGCAGTTCTTC.

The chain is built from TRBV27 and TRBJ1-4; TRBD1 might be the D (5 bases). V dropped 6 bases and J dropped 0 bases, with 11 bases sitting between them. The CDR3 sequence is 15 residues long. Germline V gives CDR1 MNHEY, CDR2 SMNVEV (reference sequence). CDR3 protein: CASRRGGTTNEKLFF. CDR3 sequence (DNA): TGTGCCAGCAGACGCGGGGGTACAACTAATGAAAAACTGTTTTTT.

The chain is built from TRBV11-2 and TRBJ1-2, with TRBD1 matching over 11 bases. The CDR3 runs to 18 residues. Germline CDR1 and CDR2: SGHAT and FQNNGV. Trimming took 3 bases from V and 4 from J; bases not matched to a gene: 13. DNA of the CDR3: TGTGCCAGCAGCTTCCTTCGATCGGGACAGGGGGTCCCCTATGGCTACACCTTC. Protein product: CASSFLRSGQGVPYGYTF.

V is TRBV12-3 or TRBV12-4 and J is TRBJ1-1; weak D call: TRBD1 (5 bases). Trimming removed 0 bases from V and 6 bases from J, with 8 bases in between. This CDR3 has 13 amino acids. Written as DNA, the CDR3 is TGTGCCAGCAGTTTAGCGCCGACAGCTGAAGCTTTCTTT. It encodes CASSLAPTAEAFF.

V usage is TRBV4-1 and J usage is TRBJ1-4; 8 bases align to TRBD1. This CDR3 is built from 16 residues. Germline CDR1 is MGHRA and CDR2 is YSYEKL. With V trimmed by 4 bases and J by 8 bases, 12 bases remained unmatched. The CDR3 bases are TGCGCCAGCAGCCTCCAAGGGGCAGGGGGCGACGAAAAACTGTTTTTT. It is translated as CASSLQGAGGDEKLFF.

The CDR3 spells CASRGVTNEKLFF. The CDR3 nucleotides read TGTGCCAGCCGGGGAGTGACTAATGAAAAACTGTTTTTT. This chain joins TRBV7-9 and TRBJ1-4; no definite D call. The CDR3 extends over 13 amino acids. The V gene's germline CDR1 is SEHNR and CDR2 FQNEAQ (reference sequence). V lost 8 bases and J lost 2, with 9 bases in between.

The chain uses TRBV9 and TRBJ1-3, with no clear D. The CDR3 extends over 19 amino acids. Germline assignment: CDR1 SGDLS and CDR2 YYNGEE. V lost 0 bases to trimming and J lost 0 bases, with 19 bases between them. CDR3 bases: TGTGCCAGCAGCGTAGGCCCCAGCGGACGGGAGAGCTCTGGAAACACCATATATTTT. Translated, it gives CASSVGPSGRESSGNTIYF.

CDR3 loop: CASSFTGTRGDTQYF. CDR3 in DNA: TGTGCCAGCAGCTTCACCGGGACTAGGGGAGATACGCAGTATTTT. V is TRBV9 and J is TRBJ2-3; 8 bases are a match to TRBD2. Germline assignment: CDR1 SGDLS and CDR2 YYNGEE. The CDR3 runs 15 residues. Trimming took 4 bases from V and 5 from J; bases not matched to a gene: 9.

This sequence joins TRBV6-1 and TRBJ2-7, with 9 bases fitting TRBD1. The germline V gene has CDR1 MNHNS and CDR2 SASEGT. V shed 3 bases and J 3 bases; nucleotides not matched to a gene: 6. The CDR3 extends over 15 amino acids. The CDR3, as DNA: TGTGCCAGCAGTGATCCGGGACAGGGAGTCTACGAGCAGTACTTC. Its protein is CASSDPGQGVYEQYF.

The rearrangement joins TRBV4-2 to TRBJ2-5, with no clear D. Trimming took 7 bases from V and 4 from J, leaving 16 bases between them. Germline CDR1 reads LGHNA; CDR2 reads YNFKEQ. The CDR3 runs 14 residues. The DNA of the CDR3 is TGTGCCAGCACCCGCCGACTGAAAGCAGAGACCCAGTACTTC. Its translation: CASTRRLKAETQYF.

CDR3 nucleotide sequence: TGCGCCAGCAGCGTGGGACAGGGATACGCCGGGGAGCTGTTTTTT. Its translation: CASSVGQGYAGELFF. This chain links TRBV5-1 with TRBJ2-2, with TRBD1 identical over 9 bases. CDR3 length: 15 residues. The V gene end was trimmed by 4 bases and the J gene end by 6 bases; junction bases not matched to a gene: 7. The germline CDR1 and CDR2 sequences are SGHRS and YFSETQ.

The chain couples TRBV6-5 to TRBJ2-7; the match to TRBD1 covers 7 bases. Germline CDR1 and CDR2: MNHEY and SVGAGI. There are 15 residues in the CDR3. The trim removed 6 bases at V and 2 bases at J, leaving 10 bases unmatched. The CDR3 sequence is CASSRPNRGTYEQYF. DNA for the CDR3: TGTGCCAGCAGCCGCCCCAACAGGGGAACCTACGAGCAGTACTTC.

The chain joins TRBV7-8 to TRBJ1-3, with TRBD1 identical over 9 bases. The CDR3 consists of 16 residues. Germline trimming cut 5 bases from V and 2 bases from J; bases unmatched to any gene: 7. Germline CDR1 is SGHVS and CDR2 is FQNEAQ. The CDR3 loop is CASSGRTGATGNTIYF. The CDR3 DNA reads TGTGCCAGCAGCGGAAGGACAGGGGCTACTGGAAACACCATATATTTT.

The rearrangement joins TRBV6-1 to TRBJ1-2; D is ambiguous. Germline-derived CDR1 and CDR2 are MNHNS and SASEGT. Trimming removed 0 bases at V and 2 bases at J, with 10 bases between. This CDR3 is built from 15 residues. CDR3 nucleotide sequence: TGTGCCAGCAGTGAAGCGCTGGGAGGGAACTATGGCTACACCTTC. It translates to CASSEALGGNYGYTF.